The next 13 T cell receptor beta chains were all read from a single sample in a study of blood T cells in healthy people across ages. Sample-barcoded 5' priming and a J-beta primer mix drove a second PCR of about 6 to 12 cycles. TCRdb reanalysed the 5' RACE reads using MiXCR and keeps one entry per CDR3 protein. In the table there are 750,000 to 850,000 distinct CDR3 sequences, more than 20% of which are singletons. This sample was shared with a second study, whose subject was T cells of mothers and their children.

The sample consisted of blood. These receptors originate from a boy between 10 and 17 years old in good health.

This clonotype was recorded many times. The chain uses TRBV12-3 or TRBV12-4 and TRBJ2-7; the D is unclear. This CDR3 has 12 amino acids. Trimming took off 2 bases at V and 3 bases at J, with 5 bases between the two ends. The CDR3 DNA follows: TGTGCCAGCAGTTTAAAGGGCTACGAGCAGTACTTC. This codes for CASSLKGYEQYF.

The sample holds a few counts of this clonotype. This sequence joins TRBV4-1 and TRBJ2-7, with TRBD2 matching 12 bases. V shed 4 bases, J shed 1 base, and the junction held 5 bases outside the gene matches. This CDR3 contains 16 residues. Looked up from germline, CDR1 is MGHRA and CDR2 is YSYEKL. The DNA for the CDR3 is TGCGCCAGCAGCCGCATACTAGCGGGAGGTTCCTACGAGCAGTACTTC. It codes for CASSRILAGGSYEQYF.

This clonotype showed up just a few times. This chain links TRBV10-3 with TRBJ2-3, with 12 positions matching TRBD2. With 4 bases clipped from V and 0 bases from J, the junction kept 5 bases outside the gene matches. Germline V gene sequence: CDR1 ENHRY, CDR2 SYGVKD. CDR3 length: 17 residues. DNA of the CDR3: TGTGCCATCAGTGCTACTAGCGGGAGGACTAGCACAGATACGCAGTATTTT. Encoded protein: CAISATSGRTSTDTQYF.

In this sample, this clonotype turned up a few times. The rearrangement uses TRBV14 and TRBJ2-5; unclear D gene. Judging by the DNA end, TRBJ2-7 fits better; the J call may be wrong. The CDR3 has 13 residues. Germline V gene lookup returns CDR1 SGHDN and CDR2 FVKESK. CDR3 nucleotides: TGTGCCAGCAGGAAAATGGGGTCAGACGAGCAGTACTTC. Amino acids: CASRKMGSDEQYF.

A remark on this clonotype: The junction departs from the called germline gene at one end, perhaps through a read error. The rearrangement joins TRBV13 to TRBJ2-2, with D possibly being TRBD2 (5 bases). The germline V gene encodes CDR1 PRHDT and CDR2 FYEKMQ (reference sequence). The CDR3 has 14 amino acids. Written as DNA, the CDR3 is TGTGCCAGCAGCTTAGGACGCAGCACCGGGGAGCTGTCTTTT. As protein: CASSLGRSTGELSF.

The sample holds a few counts of this clonotype. V usage is TRBV27 and J usage is TRBJ2-3, with a tentative D call TRBD2 (7 bases). Trimming left V 8 bases short and J 0 bases short, with 18 bases between. Germline V CDR1 and CDR2: MNHEY, SMNVEV (reference sequence). This CDR3 contains 16 residues. CDR3 in DNA: TGTGCCAGCCGGATGCGGGGGCTGACTAGCACAGATACGCAGTATTTT. Translating it yields CASRMRGLTSTDTQYF.

With regard to this clonotype: A much larger clone sits a single nucleotide away, making a read error possible. The J gene is TRBJ2-1, the V gene TRBV27, with unresolved D. Per the germline V gene, CDR1 is MNHEY and CDR2 is SMNVEV (reference sequence). The length of the CDR3 is 13 residues. V lost 1 base and J 4 bases, leaving 5 bases between the germline ends. The CDR3 DNA reads TGTGCCAGCAGTTTATTCGGGTACAATGAGCAGTTCTTC. Protein: CASSLFGYNEQFF.

This clonotype was seen more than once but under ten times. The rearrangement joins TRBV10-3 to TRBJ1-1; TRBD1 agrees at 7 bases. CDR1 is ENHRY, CDR2 SYGVKD, per germline. V lost 8 bases, J lost 3 bases, and 15 bases stayed unmatched. The CDR3 is made up of 16 amino acids. CDR3 residues: CAILHHPGQSYTEAFF. As DNA, the CDR3 is TGTGCCATCCTGCATCACCCGGGACAGAGTTACACTGAAGCTTTCTTT.

The chain recombines TRBV10-2 with TRBJ1-5; D is unclear. Trimming took off 1 base at V and 3 bases at J, with 10 bases between the two ends. The CDR3 is made up of 15 amino acids. Germline CDR1 and CDR2: WSHSY and SAAADI. CDR3 nucleotide sequence: TGCGCCAGCAGTGAGTGGGGTAAGCACAATCAGCCCCAGCATTTT. This translates into CASSEWGKHNQPQHF.

This clonotype has a handful of counts. The chain is built from TRBV6-2 or TRBV6-3 and TRBJ2-7; no firm D call. V shed 2 bases and J shed 5 bases, with 19 bases lying between them. The germline CDR1 and CDR2 sequences are MNHEY and SVGEGT. The CDR3 length is 16 residues. The CDR3 protein is CASSYGFGPPRDEQYF. The CDR3 DNA sequence: TGTGCCAGCAGTTACGGCTTCGGCCCTCCTCGGGACGAGCAGTACTTC.

This clonotype was counted only a few times. The V and J genes are TRBV4-3 and TRBJ1-5, with D unclear. The CDR3 totals 15 residues. Germline-derived CDR1 and CDR2 are LGHNA and YSLEER. V gave up 1 base and J gave up 3 bases, with 10 bases separating them. This CDR3 is CASSQAPGSNQPQHF. The CDR3, as DNA: TGCGCCAGCAGCCAAGCTCCAGGCTCCAATCAGCCCCAGCATTTT.

This chain joins TRBV20-1 and TRBJ2-1, with TRBD2 identical over 9 bases. The ends lost 3 bases at V and 4 bases at J; junction bases unmatched: 7. This CDR3 has 15 amino acids. The germline CDR1 and CDR2 sequences are DFQATT and SNEGSKA (reference sequence). CDR3 region: CSARESGRLYNEQFF. In DNA form, the CDR3 reads TGCAGTGCTAGGGAGAGCGGGAGGTTGTACAATGAGCAGTTCTTC.

The CDR3, as DNA: TGTGCCACCGCCCGGGGCCCAGAGACCCAGTACTTC. Its translation: CATARGPETQYF. This chain links TRBV28 with TRBJ2-5; D may be TRBD1 or TRBD2 (5 bases each). Germline V gene lookup returns CDR1 MDHEN and CDR2 SYDVKM. V dropped 10 bases and J dropped 4 bases, with 13 bases sitting between them. The CDR3 totals 12 residues. Looking up the rest from reference TRBV28 and TRBJ2-5 gives the full variable domain: DVKVTQSSRYLVKRTGEKVFLECVQDMDHENMFWYRQDPGLGLRLIYFSYDVKMKEKGDIPEGYSVSREKKERFSLILESASTNQTSMYLCATARGPETQYFGPGTRLLVL.